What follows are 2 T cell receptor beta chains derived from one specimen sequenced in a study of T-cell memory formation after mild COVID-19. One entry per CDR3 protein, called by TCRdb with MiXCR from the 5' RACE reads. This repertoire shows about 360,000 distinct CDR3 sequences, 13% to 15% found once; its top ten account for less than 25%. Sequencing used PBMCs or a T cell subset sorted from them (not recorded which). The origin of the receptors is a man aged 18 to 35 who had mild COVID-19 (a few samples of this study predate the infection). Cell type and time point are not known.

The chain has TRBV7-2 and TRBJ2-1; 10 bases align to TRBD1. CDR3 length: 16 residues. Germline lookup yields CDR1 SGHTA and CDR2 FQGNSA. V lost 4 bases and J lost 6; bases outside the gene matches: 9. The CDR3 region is CASSWVGTGAINEQFF. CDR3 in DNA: TGTGCCAGCAGCTGGGTCGGGACAGGGGCAATCAATGAGCAGTTCTTC.

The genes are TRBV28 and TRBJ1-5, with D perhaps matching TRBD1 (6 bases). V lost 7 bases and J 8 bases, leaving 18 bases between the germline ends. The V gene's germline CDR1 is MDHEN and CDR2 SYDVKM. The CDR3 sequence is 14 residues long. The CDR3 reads CASTSGASREPQHF. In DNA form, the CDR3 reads TGTGCCAGCACCTCAGGGGCCTCCAGGGAGCCCCAGCATTTT.